One sample yielded the 8 T cell receptor beta chains listed below, sequenced in a study of shared clonotypes between healthy human individuals. Data came from immunoSEQ multiplex PCR; TCRdb stores just in-frame clones and leaves some out. The sample includes about 2 million clones, 90% to 95% seen only once; the top ten take more than 0.1%. The sequenced sample consisted of naive CD4+ T cells sorted from blood. Subset of the sample: CD45RA+ positively selected. These receptors originate from a young man in good health.

The chain combines TRBV7-2 with TRBJ2-5, with D possibly TRBD2 on 5 matching bases. Trimming stripped 1 base from V and 4 bases from J, with 10 bases between. The CDR3 is 14 residues long. In germline, CDR1 is SGHTA, CDR2 FQGNSA. The DNA for the CDR3 is TGTGCCAGCAGCTTAGGGGCGGGTTTAGAGACCCAGTACTTC. Encoded protein: CASSLGAGLETQYF.

The J gene is TRBJ1-6, the V gene TRBV20-1; D not resolved. The germline CDR1 and CDR2 sequences are DFQATT and SNEGSKA (reference sequence). Trimming stripped 5 bases from V and 7 bases from J, with 6 bases between. The CDR3 is 11 residues long. The CDR3 DNA sequence: TGCAGTGCTGCGGGGAATTCACCCCTCCACTTT. This sequence encodes CSAAGNSPLHF.

With respect to this clone: One base away lies a much larger clone, so this may be a sequencing read error. The rearrangement uses TRBV7-2 and TRBJ2-7, with TRBD2 matching over 9 bases. Per germline, CDR1 SGHTA and CDR2 FQGNSA. This CDR3 is 14 amino acids long. With V trimmed by 1 base and J by 2 bases, 0 bases remained unmatched. The CDR3 here is CASSLGTSAYEQYF. The CDR3 bases are TGTGCCAGCAGCTTAGGGACTAGCGCCTACGAGCAGTACTTC.

V gene TRBV12-5 combines with J gene TRBJ1-2, with D possibly TRBD1 on 5 matching bases. The CDR3 loop spans 15 amino acids. V was shortened by 0 bases and J by 12 bases, with 20 bases between the two germline ends. Germline CDR1 is LGHNT and CDR2 is FRNRAP. The CDR3 DNA sequence: TGTGCTAGTGGTTTGGTAGTCGGGGCCATCCAAAGCGACACCTTC. Translated, it gives CASGLVVGAIQSDTF.

The chain combines TRBV6-1 with TRBJ1-5, with 7 bases fitting TRBD1. The V gene's germline CDR1 is MNHNS and CDR2 SASEGT. Germline trimming cut 6 bases from V and 0 bases from J; bases unmatched to any gene: 5. The CDR3 sequence is 15 residues long. The CDR3 region is CASRGQWDSNQPQHF. CDR3 nucleotides: TGTGCCAGCAGGGGACAGTGGGATAGCAATCAGCCCCAGCATTTT.

This chain uses TRBV6-6 with TRBJ2-7; 8 bases are a match to TRBD2. J gave up 4 bases and V 6 bases, and 5 bases lay outside the gene matches. CDR1 and CDR2 from the germline V gene are MNHNY and SVGAGI (reference sequence). This CDR3 is built from 13 residues. CDR3 protein: CASSSGGPYEQYF. The CDR3 coding sequence is TGTGCCAGCAGCTCGGGAGGGCCTTACGAGCAGTACTTC.

As for this clone: Distinct nucleotide sequences in the sample also encode this CDR3. The chain couples TRBV27 to TRBJ2-2; D is ambiguous. The germline V and J ends were trimmed by 5 bases and 1 base, with 2 bases remaining between them. CDR1 is MNHEY, CDR2 SMNVEV, per germline (reference sequence). This CDR3 is 12 amino acids long. CDR3 amino acids: CASSRNTGELFF. The CDR3 DNA reads as TGTGCCAGCAGTCGGAACACCGGGGAGCTGTTTTTT.

This clone was found once. The chain combines TRBV28 with TRBJ1-3; a possible D gene is TRBD1 (6 bases). The length of the CDR3 is 14 residues. The germline V and J ends were trimmed by 7 bases and 7 bases, with 17 bases remaining between them. Germline V gives CDR1 MDHEN, CDR2 SYDVKM. This CDR3 is CASTTGPSGNTIYF. As DNA, the CDR3 is TGTGCCAGCACTACAGGGCCCTCGGGTAACACCATATATTTT.